Below, one T cell receptor (beta chain) is given with its context. The antigen is unknown. This record comes from a study of tumor-infiltrating lymphocytes in localized non-small cell lung cancer. Study information: Some samples were collected after neoadjuvant chemotherapy; smokers, never-smokers and several histologies were included.

Sequencing was performed with immunoSEQ multiplex PCR; in TCRdb, only in-frame clones are kept and a portion is missing. The sample carries about 14,000 clones, 81% recorded once. Per germline, CDR1 SGHTS and CDR2 YDEGEE. The CDR3 has 16 amino acids. Trimming took 0 bases from V and 1 from J, leaving 13 bases between them. General study findings and limits: Each assay used a separate piece of the same tissue.

Sequencing was performed on lung tumor tissue. The clonotype originates from a human donor with non-small cell lung cancer. This sequence joins TRBV5-8 and TRBJ1-1, with a weak D call TRBD1 (6 bases). This CDR3 is CASSLGPGVGNTEAFF. The CDR3 region has the DNA TGTGCCAGCAGCTTGGGACCAGGGGTTGGGAACACTGAAGCTTTCTTT.